The 32 T cell receptor beta chains below all came from one sample that was sequenced in a study of memory B cells and T cells in multiple sclerosis. Generated by immunoSEQ multiplex PCR, the TCRdb table keeps only in-frame clones and is missing some. The top ten hold approximately 2.5% of the sample, which has roughly 30,000 clones, roughly 83% seen once. No cognate antigen is known for these TCRs. After stimulus-free culture, autoproliferating CFSE-dim and non-proliferating CFSE-high T cells were sequenced separately. Fewer than 55 million CFSE-labeled PBMCs were cultured around seven days unstimulated, then replicate wells were pooled. Sequencing used PBMCs from blood kept in culture. These TCRs come from a human donor with multiple sclerosis.

The rearrangement links TRBV4-1 to TRBJ2-5; 7 bases match TRBD2. The CDR3 extends over 16 amino acids. The V and J ends lost 1 base and 4 bases, in that order; junction bases with no gene match: 9. Germline CDR1 is MGHRA and CDR2 is YSYEKL. CDR3 region: CASSQGPRLAGETQYF. The DNA of the CDR3 is TGCGCCAGCAGCCAAGGCCCCCGACTAGCCGGAGAGACCCAGTACTTC.

This chain links TRBV7-2 with TRBJ2-7; 7 nucleotides align to TRBD1. This CDR3 region has 18 residues. Trimming cost V 1 base and J 0 bases; bases outside gene matches: 12. Germline V gene sequence: CDR1 SGHTA, CDR2 FQGNSA. As DNA, the CDR3 is TGTGCCAGCAGCTTAGTAGGGGGCTCAGCGGTTAGCTCCTACGAGCAGTACTTC. The encoded protein is CASSLVGGSAVSSYEQYF.

The V call is TRBV7-9, the J call TRBJ2-5; 16 bases are a match to TRBD2. CDR3 length: 18 residues. Germline V gene sequence: CDR1 SEHNR, CDR2 FQNEAQ (reference sequence). The V segment lost 5 bases and the J segment 7 bases; nucleotides outside the gene matches: 13. The CDR3 nucleotides are TGTGCCAGCAGCCGCGGGACTAGCGGGAGGGCCAACTTCGGGACCCAGTACTTC. This translates into CASSRGTSGRANFGTQYF.

The J gene is TRBJ1-1, the V gene TRBV19, with D maybe TRBD1 (5 bases). Germline CDR1 reads LNHDA; CDR2 reads SQIVND (reference sequence). V was clipped by 3 bases and J by 3 bases, with 8 bases between them. The CDR3 has 13 residues. For the CDR3, the DNA is TGTGCCAGTAGTATTTCGGGGGACACTGAAGCTTTCTTT. Translating gives CASSISGDTEAFF.

The rearrangement joins TRBV9 to TRBJ2-7, with D possibly matching TRBD2 (6 bases). This CDR3 has 16 residues. V shed 3 bases and J shed 7 bases, with 23 bases lying between them. The germline V gene has CDR1 SGDLS and CDR2 YYNGEE. The CDR3 here is CASSGYPGLGVREQYF. The CDR3 coding sequence is TGTGCCAGCAGCGGATATCCGGGACTGGGGGTGAGGGAGCAGTACTTC.

The chain has TRBV19 and TRBJ2-2; D is possibly TRBD1 or TRBD2 (5 bases each). The ends were cut back, 8 bases at V and 2 bases at J, with 12 bases in the middle. Germline CDR1 is LNHDA and CDR2 is SQIVND (reference sequence). The CDR3 contains 14 residues. CDR3 protein: CASCAGANTGELFF. The CDR3 coding sequence is TGTGCCAGTTGTGCCGGGGCTAACACCGGGGAGCTGTTTTTT.

V is TRBV6-1 and J is TRBJ2-5; TRBD2 aligns across 11 bases. Germline lookup yields CDR1 MNHNS and CDR2 SASEGT. This CDR3 is built from 16 residues. After removal of 2 bases from V and 5 bases from J, the junction contained 7 bases not matched to a gene. The CDR3 spells CASSEPSGGTVETQYF. The CDR3 region has the DNA TGTGCCAGCAGTGAACCTAGCGGGGGGACTGTGGAGACCCAGTACTTC.

This sequence joins TRBV29-1 and TRBJ1-1; D ambiguous. V was shortened by 1 base and J by 5 bases, with 5 bases between the two germline ends. The CDR3 spans 11 residues. The V gene's germline CDR1 is SQVTM and CDR2 ANQGSEA. The CDR3 nucleotides read TGCAGCGTTGAAGTATGGACTGAAGCTTTCTTT. It encodes CSVEVWTEAFF.

This clone was seen once. The rearrangement joins TRBV14 to TRBJ2-1; possible D gene TRBD2, 6 bases. This CDR3 region has 16 residues. CDR1 and CDR2 from the germline V gene are SGHDN and FVKESK. V shed 6 bases and J shed 9 bases, with 24 bases lying between them. The CDR3 is CASSRREAGTAAEQFF. The CDR3 DNA reads TGTGCCAGCAGTCGAAGGGAGGCAGGGACGGCGGCTGAGCAGTTCTTC.

The rearrangement joins TRBV7-3 to TRBJ2-2; TRBD2 aligns across 10 bases. The V gene's germline CDR1 is SGHTA and CDR2 FQGTGA. This CDR3 region has 16 residues. J gave up 3 bases and V 5 bases, and 6 bases lay outside the gene matches. CDR3 coding DNA: TGTGCCAGCAGCCTCACTAGCGGGACTTACACCGGGGAGCTGTTTTTT. Its protein is CASSLTSGTYTGELFF.

V and J are TRBV5-6 and TRBJ1-1; D is undetermined. CDR1 is SGHDT, CDR2 YYEEEE, per germline. This CDR3 is 12 amino acids long. V dropped 0 bases and J dropped 11 bases, with 11 bases sitting between them. The CDR3 coding sequence is TGTGCCAGCAGCTTGGTAGGCCGAGGGGCTTTCTTT. It codes for CASSLVGRGAFF.

This clone has a handful of counts. V usage is TRBV12-5 and J usage is TRBJ1-2; no firm D call. This CDR3 has 12 amino acids. Trimming took 3 bases from V and 8 from J, leaving 10 bases between them. Germline lookup yields CDR1 LGHNT and CDR2 FRNRAP. CDR3: CASGLEGGGYTF. CDR3 nucleotide sequence: TGTGCTAGTGGTTTAGAAGGTGGCGGCTACACCTTC. Combining the CDR3 with reference TRBV12-5 and TRBJ1-2 gives the whole variable domain DARVTQTPRHKVTEMGQEVTMRCQPILGHNTVFWYRQTMMQGLELLAYFRNRAPLDDSGMPKDRFSAEMPDATLATLKIQPSEPRDSAVYFCASGLEGGGYTFGSGTRLTVV.

This clone was seen only once. The chain joins TRBV2 to TRBJ2-6; a possible D gene is TRBD1 (5 bases). The CDR3 is made up of 15 amino acids. Between the trimmed V and J ends, which lost 6 bases and 3 bases, there was a span of 12 bases. Germline CDR1 reads SNHLY; CDR2 reads FYNNEI. The CDR3 sequence: CASSRESGGANVLTF. The CDR3 nucleotides read TGTGCCAGCAGCAGGGAATCCGGTGGGGCCAACGTCCTGACTTTC.

The chain recombines TRBV28 with TRBJ1-1; 9 nucleotides align to TRBD1. The germline V gene has CDR1 MDHEN and CDR2 SYDVKM. CDR3 length: 14 amino acids. The V segment lost 5 bases and the J segment 5 bases; nucleotides outside the gene matches: 6. The CDR3 DNA follows: TGTGCCAGCAGTCTCCACAGGGGGCGGACTGAAGCTTTCTTT. It translates to CASSLHRGRTEAFF.

This CDR3 is CASSPLGENTEAFF. CDR3 DNA sequence: TGTGCCAGCAGCCCACTTGGGGAGAACACTGAAGCTTTCTTT. The rearrangement joins TRBV28 to TRBJ1-1; D ambiguous. Germline V gene sequence: CDR1 MDHEN, CDR2 SYDVKM. The CDR3 covers 14 residues. Trimming shortened V by 6 bases and J by 1 base, and 12 bases separated the two germline ends.

This clone appeared a single time. The chain is built from TRBV5-1 and TRBJ1-4, with D possibly being TRBD1 (5 bases). V was clipped by 1 base and J by 4 bases, with 11 bases between them. This CDR3 contains 15 residues. CDR1 and CDR2 from the germline V gene are SGHRS and YFSETQ. This chain's CDR3 is CASSLSGGGNEKLFF. CDR3 DNA sequence: TGCGCCAGCAGCTTGAGCGGGGGTGGTAATGAAAAACTGTTTTTT.

The chain couples TRBV7-6 to TRBJ2-5; 8 nucleotides line up with TRBD2. CDR1 and CDR2 (germline): SGHVS, FNYEAQ. This CDR3 spans 15 amino acids. With 3 bases clipped from V and 2 bases from J, the junction kept 5 bases outside the gene matches. CDR3 sequence (DNA): TGTGCCAGCAGCTTGCGGGAGGTCCTTCAAGAGACCCAGTACTTC. It specifies CASSLREVLQETQYF.

A few counts support this clone. This sequence joins TRBV6-5 and TRBJ2-3; D might be TRBD2 (6 bases). Trimming took off 1 base at V and 0 bases at J, with 8 bases between the two ends. The germline V gene encodes CDR1 MNHEY and CDR2 SVGAGI. CDR3 length: 15 amino acids. The CDR3 loop is CASSYLAGSTDTQYF. The CDR3, as DNA: TGTGCCAGCAGTTACTTGGCGGGGAGCACAGATACGCAGTATTTT.

This clone was picked up one time. The gene calls are TRBV23-1 and TRBJ2-1, with 8 bases lining up with TRBD2. Being an ORF, TRBV23-1 has a function that is uncertain. Trimming took 0 bases from V and 0 from J; bases not matched to a gene: 10. The length of the CDR3 is 19 residues. The CDR3 region is CASSQSCQRGPLSYNEQFF. CDR3 nucleotides: TGCGCCAGCAGTCAATCGTGCCAGCGGGGGCCACTCTCCTACAATGAGCAGTTCTTC.

V gene TRBV4-2 combines with J gene TRBJ2-1, with D maybe TRBD2 (6 bases). Germline V lookup: CDR1 LGHNA, CDR2 YNFKEQ. Trimming shortened V by 3 bases and J by 3 bases, and 6 bases separated the two germline ends. This CDR3 has 13 amino acids. The CDR3 loop reads CASSQDYYNEQFF. In nucleotides, the CDR3 is TGTGCCAGCAGCCAGGACTACTACAATGAGCAGTTCTTC.

This sequence joins TRBV27 and TRBJ2-3; D remains unclear. This CDR3 region has 14 residues. Germline V lookup: CDR1 MNHEY, CDR2 SMNVEV (reference sequence). V was trimmed by 0 bases and J by 6 bases, leaving 10 bases between them. The CDR3 here is CASSLSPLGDTQYF. The CDR3 DNA reads as TGTGCCAGCAGTTTATCGCCCCTCGGGGATACGCAGTATTTT.

The J gene is TRBJ2-1, the V gene TRBV11-3; TRBD1 might be the D (6 bases). Trimming removed 1 base from V and 1 base from J, with 14 bases in between. The CDR3 runs 17 residues. CDR1 is SGHNT, CDR2 YENEEA, per germline. CDR3 region: CASSLGETGSSYNEQFF. DNA for the CDR3: TGTGCCAGCAGCTTAGGCGAAACAGGGTCTTCCTACAATGAGCAGTTCTTC.

The rearrangement joins TRBV5-5 to TRBJ1-1; 7 bases align to TRBD1. V was clipped by 1 base and J by 6 bases; unmatched bases: 9. Looked up from germline, CDR1 is SGHKS and CDR2 is YYEKEE (reference sequence). The CDR3 consists of 15 residues. CDR3 bases: TGTGCCAGCAGCTTGCTAGTGACAGGGACCCCTGAAGCTTTCTTT. Its translation is CASSLLVTGTPEAFF.

The chain employs TRBV11-2 and TRBJ1-6; D is undetermined. Trimming cost V 5 bases and J 14 bases, with 13 bases left between them. Per germline, CDR1 SGHAT and CDR2 FQNNGV. CDR3 length: 12 amino acids. The CDR3 here is CASSPEGFTLHF. The CDR3 coding sequence is TGTGCCAGCAGCCCAGAGGGTTTCACCCTCCACTTT.

J is TRBJ1-3 and V is TRBV5-1, with D unresolved. The V end was cut by 0 bases, the J end by 0 bases, with 10 bases between. CDR3 length equals 16 residues. The germline V gene encodes CDR1 SGHRS and CDR2 YFSETQ. DNA of the CDR3: TGCGCCAGCAGCTTGGTGTCGGCAGGCTCTGGAAACACCATATATTTT. This codes for CASSLVSAGSGNTIYF.

The V gene is TRBV6-6, the J gene TRBJ1-2; D is possibly TRBD1 (6 bases). CDR3 length equals 15 residues. Trimming shortened V by 6 bases and J by 4 bases, and 18 bases separated the two germline ends. Germline CDR1 MNHNY, CDR2 SVGAGI (reference sequence). DNA of the CDR3: TGTGCCAGCAGCCCCCAGGGGAGGCTTTTCTATGGCTACACCTTC. Amino acids: CASSPQGRLFYGYTF.

The chain recombines TRBV2 with TRBJ2-3; D is perhaps TRBD2 (5 bases). Per germline, CDR1 SNHLY and CDR2 FYNNEI. V gave up 6 bases and J gave up 2 bases, with 15 bases separating them. CDR3 size: 15 residues. The CDR3 loop reads CASRGIGLITDTQYF. DNA for the CDR3: TGTGCCAGCAGGGGGATCGGACTCATCACAGATACGCAGTATTTT.

The J gene is TRBJ2-3, the V gene TRBV6-1; TRBD1 agrees at 7 bases. The CDR3 covers 14 residues. Germline V lookup: CDR1 MNHNS, CDR2 SASEGT. J was trimmed by 3 bases and V by 7 bases; bases with no gene match: 7. For the CDR3, the DNA is TGTGCCAGCAACCGACAGGGTAGGACAGATACGCAGTATTTT. Protein sequence: CASNRQGRTDTQYF.

V usage is TRBV5-1 and J usage is TRBJ1-1, with D perhaps TRBD1 (5 bases). Trimming took off 2 bases at V and 1 base at J, with 18 bases between the two ends. The length of the CDR3 is 17 residues. Looked up from germline, CDR1 is SGHRS and CDR2 is YFSETQ. The CDR3 is CASSFRGTGASNTEAFF. In nucleotides, the CDR3 is TGCGCCAGCAGCTTTCGAGGGACGGGTGCATCGAACACTGAAGCTTTCTTT.

This rearrangement joins TRBV19 to TRBJ1-2; D is perhaps TRBD1 (5 bases). This CDR3 is built from 13 residues. Trimming stripped 6 bases from V and 1 base from J, with 9 bases between. CDR1 and CDR2 (germline): LNHDA, SQIVND (reference sequence). CDR3 coding DNA: TGTGCCAGTAGCCTCCAGGGTAACTATGGCTACACCTTC. Its translation is CASSLQGNYGYTF.

This clone appeared a few times. The chain links TRBV5-1 to TRBJ2-2; D ambiguous. Germline lookup yields CDR1 SGHRS and CDR2 YFSETQ. The CDR3 is 14 residues long. With 1 base removed from V and 6 bases from J, the gap between germline ends came to 10 bases. DNA for the CDR3: TGCGCCAGCAGCTTGAGTTCCCGATCCGGGGAGCTGTTTTTT. Its translation is CASSLSSRSGELFF.

V and J are TRBV6-5 and TRBJ2-5; 8 bases are a match to TRBD2. Germline trimming cut 4 bases from V and 5 bases from J; bases unmatched to any gene: 12. Germline CDR1 is MNHEY and CDR2 is SVGAGI. This CDR3 comprises 16 residues. In DNA form, the CDR3 reads TGTGCCAGCAGTTTAAGTTTAGCGGGGAGGGGGGAGACCCAGTACTTC. Encoded protein: CASSLSLAGRGETQYF.